This record concerns one T cell receptor (beta chain) sequence. As yet, its antigen is unknown. These data belong to a study of beta chain features in type 1 diabetes. Study details: The patients were much like the healthy donors in age, gender and cell yields.

cDNA synthesis used the whole RNA isolate, giving expressed TCRB sequences. The assay was immunoSEQ multiplex PCR, and TCRdb's table has in-frame clones only and misses some. The sample holds about 300,000 clones, 13% seen once. The ends lost 5 bases at V and 2 bases at J; junction bases unmatched: 8. This CDR3 contains 16 residues. Germline assignment: CDR1 MNHNY and CDR2 SVGAGI (reference sequence). Regarding the study as a whole: Researchers report that Type 1 diabetes patients had moderately but significantly shorter TCRB CDR3s across all four CD4+ subsets.

Input material: naive CD4+ T cells from blood. The origin of this receptor is a young woman with type 1 diabetes. The chain employs TRBV6-6 and TRBJ1-4, with 7 bases aligning to TRBD1. This CDR3 reads CASSLPPGGTNEKLFF. For the CDR3, the DNA is TGTGCCAGCAGTCTACCTCCAGGGGGGACTAATGAAAAACTGTTTTTT.